Listed below are T cell receptor beta chains from one sample, sequenced in a study of CD8 T cells in ankylosing spondylitis. TCRdb redid the calling of the 5' RACE reads with MiXCR, one entry per CDR3 protein. In the table there are roughly 700,000 distinct CDR3 sequences, around a fifth of which are singletons. Sequencing was carried out using blood, either unsorted or a sorted T cell fraction (not recorded which). These TCRs come from a male donor with ankylosing spondylitis. CDR3s include the opening cysteine and the closing phenylalanine or tryptophan. The order of the fields is clone size, V gene, CDR3 length, D gene, J gene, CDR3 protein, CDR3 DNA. A D gene is named only where the DNA matches it firmly. Rows may omit the clone size; those that give it use once, few, many or a size class.

clone_size: NA
v_call: TRBV4-1
cdr3_length: 15
d_call: TRBD2
j_call: TRBJ2-7
cdr3_aa: CASSGPGLGWYEQYF
cdr3_nt: TGCGCCAGCAGTGGGCCGGGACTAGGCTGGTACGAGCAGTACTTC

clone_size: few
v_call: TRBV11-1
cdr3_length: 19
d_call: NA
j_call: TRBJ2-5
cdr3_aa: CASSLWLRDIKFGGETQYF
cdr3_nt: TGTGCCAGCAGCTTATGGCTGCGGGACATTAAATTTGGAGGAGAGACCCAGTACTTC

clone_size: NA
v_call: TRBV6-4
cdr3_length: 17
d_call: TRBD2
j_call: TRBJ2-5
cdr3_aa: CASDRLGCGGCLETQYF
cdr3_nt: TGTGCCAGCGACCGACTGGGTTGCGGGGGGTGTTTGGAGACCCAGTACTTC

clone_size: NA
v_call: TRBV19
cdr3_length: 14
d_call: NA
j_call: TRBJ2-7
cdr3_aa: CASSDRSAGYEQYF
cdr3_nt: TGTGCCAGTAGTGACAGGAGCGCTGGATACGAGCAGTACTTC

clone_size: few
v_call: TRBV6-1
cdr3_length: 14
d_call: NA
j_call: TRBJ2-1
cdr3_aa: CASRSASSYNEQFF
cdr3_nt: TGTGCCAGCCGTAGCGCTAGCTCCTACAATGAGCAGTTCTTC

clone_size: NA
v_call: TRBV12-3/TRBV12-4
cdr3_length: 15
d_call: NA
j_call: TRBJ2-3
cdr3_aa: CASINSGIGTDTQYF
cdr3_nt: TGTGCCAGCATAAACAGTGGAATTGGCACAGATACGCAGTATTTT

clone_size: NA
v_call: TRBV20-1
cdr3_length: 12
d_call: NA
j_call: TRBJ2-7
cdr3_aa: CSARWTSYEQYF
cdr3_nt: TGCAGTGCCCGCTGGACCTCCTACGAGCAGTACTTC

clone_size: few
v_call: TRBV29-1
cdr3_length: 12
d_call: NA
j_call: TRBJ2-7
cdr3_aa: CSVEIYPGEQYF
cdr3_nt: TGCAGCGTTGAAATATACCCAGGCGAGCAGTACTTC

clone_size: NA
v_call: TRBV4-3
cdr3_length: 13
d_call: NA
j_call: TRBJ2-1
cdr3_aa: CASSPWEDNEQFF
cdr3_nt: TGCGCCAGCAGCCCCTGGGAGGACAATGAGCAGTTCTTC

clone_size: NA
v_call: TRBV4-1
cdr3_length: 16
d_call: NA
j_call: TRBJ1-2
cdr3_aa: CASSQGGGSNIYGYTF
cdr3_nt: TGCGCCAGCAGCCAAGGGGGCGGTTCGAATATCTATGGCTACACCTTC

clone_size: few
v_call: TRBV7-9
cdr3_length: 14
d_call: NA
j_call: TRBJ2-7
cdr3_aa: CASSLGLGTYEQYF
cdr3_nt: TGTGCCAGCAGCTTAGGATTAGGGACCTACGAGCAGTACTTC

clone_size: NA
v_call: TRBV15
cdr3_length: 13
d_call: TRBD2
j_call: TRBJ2-2
cdr3_aa: CATSPGGTGELFF
cdr3_nt: TGTGCCACCAGCCCGGGGGGCACCGGGGAGCTGTTTTTT

clone_size: NA
v_call: TRBV12-3/TRBV12-4
cdr3_length: 16
d_call: TRBD2
j_call: TRBJ2-5
cdr3_aa: CASSHGLAGGQETQYF
cdr3_nt: TGTGCCAGCAGTCATGGACTAGCGGGGGGCCAAGAGACCCAGTACTTC

clone_size: NA
v_call: TRBV20-1
cdr3_length: 17
d_call: TRBD2
j_call: TRBJ2-1
cdr3_aa: CSAGGLAGARSYNEQFF
cdr3_nt: TGCAGTGCTGGGGGACTAGCGGGGGCCCGCTCCTACAATGAGCAGTTCTTC

clone_size: NA
v_call: TRBV7-2
cdr3_length: 14
d_call: NA
j_call: TRBJ2-1
cdr3_aa: CASSLGQRNNEQFF
cdr3_nt: TGTGCCAGCAGCTTGGGGCAGCGGAACAATGAGCAGTTCTTC

clone_size: few
v_call: TRBV11-2
cdr3_length: 14
d_call: NA
j_call: TRBJ2-1
cdr3_aa: CASSFFSGGNEQFF
cdr3_nt: TGTGCCAGCAGCTTTTTCTCTGGGGGCAATGAGCAGTTCTTC

clone_size: NA
v_call: TRBV30
cdr3_length: 14
d_call: NA
j_call: TRBJ1-4
cdr3_aa: CAWSVSHHNEKLFF
cdr3_nt: TGTGCCTGGAGTGTTAGTCACCATAATGAAAAACTGTTTTTT

clone_size: many
v_call: TRBV29-1
cdr3_length: 11
d_call: NA
j_call: TRBJ2-1
cdr3_aa: CSATHLGEQFF
cdr3_nt: TGCAGCGCCACCCATCTGGGTGAGCAGTTCTTC

clone_size: few
v_call: TRBV12-3/TRBV12-4
cdr3_length: 14
d_call: NA
j_call: TRBJ2-4
cdr3_aa: CASRGDLPKNIQYF
cdr3_nt: TGTGCCAGCCGCGGGGACCTACCAAAAAACATTCAGTACTTC

clone_size: NA
v_call: TRBV4-1
cdr3_length: 16
d_call: NA
j_call: TRBJ1-2
cdr3_aa: CASSQAGSGTNYGYTF
cdr3_nt: TGCGCCAGCAGCCAAGCCGGGAGTGGTACTAACTATGGCTACACCTTC

clone_size: NA
v_call: TRBV2
cdr3_length: 16
d_call: NA
j_call: TRBJ1-6
cdr3_aa: CASRVQWSSENSPLHF
cdr3_nt: TGTGCCAGCAGGGTACAGTGGTCTTCTGAAAATTCACCCCTCCACTTT

clone_size: few
v_call: TRBV11-2
cdr3_length: 14
d_call: TRBD2
j_call: TRBJ2-1
cdr3_aa: CASSLLAGVGEQFF
cdr3_nt: TGTGCCAGCAGCCTACTAGCGGGAGTTGGTGAGCAGTTCTTC

clone_size: NA
v_call: TRBV3-1
cdr3_length: 15
d_call: NA
j_call: TRBJ1-3
cdr3_aa: CASSQDAVAGNTIYF
cdr3_nt: TGTGCCAGCAGCCAAGATGCAGTGGCCGGAAACACCATATATTTT

clone_size: NA
v_call: TRBV27
cdr3_length: 14
d_call: NA
j_call: TRBJ1-2
cdr3_aa: CASCPREGYYGYTF
cdr3_nt: TGTGCCAGCTGTCCCAGGGAAGGGTACTATGGCTACACCTTC

clone_size: NA
v_call: TRBV2
cdr3_length: 16
d_call: TRBD1
j_call: TRBJ2-2
cdr3_aa: CASSVIGTGRTGELFF
cdr3_nt: TGTGCCAGCAGTGTAATAGGGACAGGACGCACCGGGGAGCTGTTTTTT

clone_size: few
v_call: TRBV4-3
cdr3_length: 13
d_call: NA
j_call: TRBJ2-7
cdr3_aa: CASSQGWGNEQYF
cdr3_nt: TGCGCCAGCAGCCAAGGGTGGGGGAACGAGCAGTACTTC

clone_size: few
v_call: TRBV15
cdr3_length: 14
d_call: NA
j_call: TRBJ2-1
cdr3_aa: CATSRDNGYNEQFF
cdr3_nt: TGTGCCACCAGCAGAGATAACGGATACAATGAGCAGTTCTTC

clone_size: NA
v_call: TRBV29-1
cdr3_length: 12
d_call: NA
j_call: TRBJ2-5
cdr3_aa: CSPTLLGETQYF
cdr3_nt: TGCAGCCCCACGCTACTGGGAGAGACCCAGTACTTC

clone_size: few
v_call: TRBV5-8
cdr3_length: 13
d_call: NA
j_call: TRBJ2-1
cdr3_aa: CASSLAPAREQFF
cdr3_nt: TGTGCCAGCAGCCTGGCGCCGGCCCGTGAGCAGTTCTTC

clone_size: NA
v_call: TRBV5-1
cdr3_length: 13
d_call: NA
j_call: TRBJ1-2
cdr3_aa: CASSDRLIYGYTF
cdr3_nt: TGCGCCAGCAGTGATCGCTTGATTTATGGCTACACCTTC

clone_size: few
v_call: TRBV19
cdr3_length: 15
d_call: NA
j_call: TRBJ2-1
cdr3_aa: CASSSSGTVFNEQFF
cdr3_nt: TGTGCCAGTAGTTCTTCCGGGACGGTTTTCAATGAGCAGTTCTTC

clone_size: few
v_call: TRBV20-1
cdr3_length: 11
d_call: NA
j_call: TRBJ2-7
cdr3_aa: CSARGSNEQYF
cdr3_nt: TGCAGTGCTAGGGGGTCCAACGAGCAGTACTTC

clone_size: few
v_call: TRBV11-3
cdr3_length: 14
d_call: TRBD2
j_call: TRBJ2-1
cdr3_aa: CATQGGGGASEQFF
cdr3_nt: TGTGCCACCCAAGGCGGCGGGGGGGCCTCTGAGCAGTTCTTC

clone_size: NA
v_call: TRBV20-1
cdr3_length: 17
d_call: TRBD2
j_call: TRBJ2-7
cdr3_aa: CSARPGLAGARSYEQYF
cdr3_nt: TGCAGTGCGAGACCGGGACTAGCGGGAGCTAGGTCCTACGAGCAGTACTTC

clone_size: NA
v_call: TRBV12-3/TRBV12-4
cdr3_length: 16
d_call: TRBD1
j_call: TRBJ2-5
cdr3_aa: CASSLRTGGSGETQYF
cdr3_nt: TGTGCCAGCAGTTTAAGGACAGGGGGCTCTGGAGAGACCCAGTACTTC

clone_size: NA
v_call: TRBV10-3
cdr3_length: 13
d_call: TRBD1
j_call: TRBJ2-3
cdr3_aa: CAILGQGADTQYF
cdr3_nt: TGTGCCATCTTGGGACAGGGGGCTGATACGCAGTATTTT

clone_size: NA
v_call: TRBV20-1
cdr3_length: 14
d_call: TRBD1
j_call: TRBJ1-2
cdr3_aa: CSAYAGQIFYGYTF
cdr3_nt: TGCAGTGCTTATGCGGGACAGATTTTCTATGGCTACACCTTC